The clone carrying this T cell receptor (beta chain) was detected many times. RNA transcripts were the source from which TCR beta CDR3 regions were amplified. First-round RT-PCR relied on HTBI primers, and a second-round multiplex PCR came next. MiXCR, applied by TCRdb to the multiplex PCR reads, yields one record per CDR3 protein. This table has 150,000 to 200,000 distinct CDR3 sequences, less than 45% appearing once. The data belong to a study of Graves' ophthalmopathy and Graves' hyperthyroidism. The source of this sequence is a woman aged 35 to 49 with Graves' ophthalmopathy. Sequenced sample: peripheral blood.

CDR3 in amino acids: CASTGLGGSPLHF. CDR3 sequence (DNA): TGTGCCAGCACAGGACTGGGGGGTTCACCCCTCCACTTT. This chain connects TRBV2 to TRBJ1-6, with a weak D call TRBD1 (5 bases). V lost 7 bases and J 9 bases, leaving 13 bases between the germline ends. CDR3 size: 13 residues. From germline, CDR1 is SNHLY and CDR2 FYNNEI.